The clone carrying this T cell receptor beta chain was detected only a few times. Some clones are missing from TCRdb's copy, which holds only in-frame ones; the method was immunoSEQ multiplex PCR. The table includes roughly 87,000 clones, about 85% detected once. The record originates from a study of blood T cell repertoires in COVID-19. Those enrolled in Seattle joined during active infection and were followed longitudinally afterward. Germline V gene sequence: CDR1 LNHNV, CDR2 YYDKDF (reference sequence). CDR3 size: 17 residues. Trimming cost V 0 bases and J 3 bases, with 15 bases left between them.

The chain links TRBV15 to TRBJ2-4, with D perhaps matching TRBD2 (7 bases). The receptor was isolated from an elderly woman with COVID-19, enrolled during active disease. The sequenced sample was peripheral blood. CDR3 sequence reads: CATSRELGGAGKNIQYF. The CDR3 bases are TGTGCCACCAGCAGAGAGTTGGGGGGGGCAGGCAAAAACATTCAGTACTTC.